Shown below are 6 T cell receptor beta chains from a single sample sequenced in a study of blood T cells in healthy people across ages. A sample-barcoded 5' primer and a J-beta primer mix were used in a second PCR of roughly 7 to 11 cycles. TCRdb processed the 5' RACE reads anew with MiXCR; each CDR3 protein has one entry. This sample carries about 780,000 distinct CDR3 sequences, around 68% of them seen once, and the ten largest clones take 25% to 30%. The source material was blood. The receptors stem from a man aged 25-45 years in good health.

This chain links TRBV7-2 with TRBJ2-7; TRBD2 aligns across 13 bases. Germline V gene lookup returns CDR1 SGHTA and CDR2 FQGNSA. The CDR3 totals 17 residues. Trimming took 0 bases from V and 7 from J; bases not matched to a gene: 9. CDR3 region: CASSLARWTSGGNEQYF. DNA of the CDR3: TGTGCCAGCAGCTTAGCCCGCTGGACTAGCGGGGGCAATGAGCAGTACTTC. The full variable domain, rest sourced from reference TRBV7-2 and TRBJ2-7, is GAGVSQSPSNKVTEKGKDVELRCDPISGHTALYWYRQSLGQGLEFLIYFQGNSAPDKSGLPSDRFSAERTGGSVSTLTIQRTQQEDSAVYLCASSLARWTSGGNEQYFGPGTRLTVT.

This chain links TRBV29-1 with TRBJ2-4; 9 bases match TRBD1. Germline values: CDR1 SQVTM, CDR2 ANQGSEA. J gave up 15 bases and V 2 bases, and 14 bases lay outside the gene matches. The CDR3 has 14 residues. In DNA, the CDR3 is TGCAGCGTTGAAACGGGACAGGGTCTCTACGAGCGGTACTTC. This sequence encodes CSVETGQGLYERYF.

The gene calls are TRBV27 and TRBJ2-7, with 8 bases lining up with TRBD1. This CDR3 is built from 14 residues. The J segment lost 8 bases and the V segment lost 4 bases, leaving 10 bases of the junction unmatched. Germline V gene sequence: CDR1 MNHEY, CDR2 SMNVEV (reference sequence). The DNA for the CDR3 is TGTGCCAGCAGTTCAGGGGGCGGAATGACGAAGCAGTACTTC. Protein: CASSSGGGMTKQYF.

The J gene is TRBJ1-6, the V gene TRBV7-3; tentatively, D is TRBD1 (6 bases). Germline V lookup: CDR1 SGHTA, CDR2 FQGTGA. CDR3 length: 14 amino acids. Trimming pared 1 base from V and 8 bases from J, leaving 9 bases between. The CDR3: CASSLSAGDSPLHF. The CDR3 DNA reads as TGTGCCAGCAGCTTAAGTGCAGGGGATTCACCCCTCCACTTT.

CDR3 nucleotide sequence: TGCAGTGCTAGGATAGCGGGGGCTTACAATGAGCAGTTCTTC. It translates to CSARIAGAYNEQFF. This chain connects TRBV20-1 to TRBJ2-1; 9 nucleotides agree with TRBD2. This CDR3 spans 14 amino acids. Germline trimming cut 3 bases from V and 4 bases from J; bases unmatched to any gene: 4. Looked up from germline, CDR1 is DFQATT and CDR2 is SNEGSKA (reference sequence).

This clonotype came up a few times. The DNA of the CDR3 is TGCGCCAGCAGCCAGAGGAGGGGATCCTACTCTGGGGCCAACGTCCTGACTTTC. Translated, it gives CASSQRRGSYSGANVLTF. V gene TRBV4-3 combines with J gene TRBJ2-6; tentative D call: TRBD2 (6 bases). Per germline, CDR1 LGHNA and CDR2 YSLEER. The ends were cut back, 3 bases at V and 0 bases at J, with 15 bases in the middle. This CDR3 spans 18 amino acids.